This T cell receptor beta chain was identified in a study of T-cell reconstitution after alpha-beta-depleted transplantation in children. Per germline, CDR1 SQVTM and CDR2 ANQGSEA. The CDR3 consists of 14 residues. V lost 5 bases, J lost 4 bases, and 15 bases lay in between. Unique molecular identifiers were incorporated into the prepared TCRbeta library. Each CDR3 protein is one row after TCRdb ran MiXCR on the PCR reads. The data hold roughly 500,000 distinct CDR3 sequences, with roughly 33% observed a single time. The specimen comprised PBMCs from the stem cell graft donor, sampled from the stem cell graft. The receptor's source is a human donor who donated a stem cell graft to a child with aplastic anemia. The chain recombines TRBV29-1 with TRBJ2-1; possible D gene TRBD1, 6 bases. CDR3 loop: CSVHRDGPYNEQFF. The CDR3, as DNA: TGCAGCGTTCACAGGGACGGGCCTTACAATGAGCAGTTCTTC.